This record concerns one T cell receptor (beta chain) sequence. Profiling relied on immunoSEQ multiplex PCR, and the TCRdb table lists in-frame clones only, not all of them. The sample carries more than 65,000 clones, 95% to 98% recorded once. Germline-derived CDR1 and CDR2 are MGHRA and YSYEKL. J lost 1 base, V lost 1 base, and 1 base had no gene match. CDR3 length: 17 residues. These data belong to a study of technical replicates of blood from a few donors. Sequencing was done on a sample of T cells isolated from PBMCs. This TCR came from a human donor in good health. The chain is built from TRBV4-1 and TRBJ2-1; TRBD2 aligns across 13 bases. CDR3 region: CASSQGTSGSSYNEQFF. The CDR3 nucleotides read TGCGCCAGCAGCCAAGGGACTAGCGGGAGTTCCTACAATGAGCAGTTCTTC.